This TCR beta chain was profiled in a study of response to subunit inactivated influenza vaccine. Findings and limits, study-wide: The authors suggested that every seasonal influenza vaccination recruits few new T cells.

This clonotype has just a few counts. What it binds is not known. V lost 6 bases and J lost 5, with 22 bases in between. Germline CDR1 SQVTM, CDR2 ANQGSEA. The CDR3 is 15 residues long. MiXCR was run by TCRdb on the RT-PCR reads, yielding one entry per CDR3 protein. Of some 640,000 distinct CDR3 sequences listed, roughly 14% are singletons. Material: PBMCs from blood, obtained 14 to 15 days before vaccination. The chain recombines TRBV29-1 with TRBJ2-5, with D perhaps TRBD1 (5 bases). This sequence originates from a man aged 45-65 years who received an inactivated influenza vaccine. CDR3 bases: TGCAGCGTGGGGTTCGGGCAGGGCGGATTGGAGACCCAGTACTTC. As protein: CSVGFGQGGLETQYF. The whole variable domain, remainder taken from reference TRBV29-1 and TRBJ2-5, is SAVISQKPSRDICQRGTSLTIQCQVDSQVTMMFWYRQQPGQSLTLIATANQGSEATYESGFVIDKFPISRPNLTFSTLTVSNMSPEDSSIYLCSVGFGQGGLETQYFGPGTRLLVL.